Described below is a single T cell receptor (beta chain) sequence and its context. Its target is not known. This specimen belongs to a study of glioma-infiltrating T cells after dendritic cell vaccination. The overall study: Glioblastoma patients came from Phase I and II dendritic cell vaccination trials. Between about 2002 and 2012, patients got autologous tumor lysate-pulsed dendritic cell vaccines. Broader study findings: Only a small number of patients had complete blood and tumor samples.

Assay used: immunoSEQ multiplex PCR; TCRdb lists only in-frame clones, some missing. The sample has about 50,000 clones, over 75% seen once. The CDR3 length is 15 residues. With 4 bases removed from V and 0 bases from J, the gap between germline ends came to 12 bases. Germline lookup yields CDR1 SGHRS and CDR2 YFSETQ. Indicated time point: after dendritic cell vaccination, including at tumor progression/relapse. PBMC were collected before vaccination, two weeks after the third vaccination, and at progression. The source is a human donor with glioblastoma. The source material was blood, sampled after dendritic cell vaccination. V usage is TRBV5-1 and J usage is TRBJ2-3; D is ambiguous. CDR3 region: CASSRPTTSTDTQYF. Written as DNA, the CDR3 is TGCGCCAGCAGCCGCCCCACCACTAGCACAGATACGCAGTATTTT.